This T cell receptor beta chain appears in the sequencing data of a study of control samples from healthy donors and cancer patients. TCRdb keeps only in-frame clones here, not all; method: immunoSEQ multiplex PCR. Counted here are 25,000 to 30,000 clones, around 87% occurring once; the ten biggest clones make up approximately 1.5%. The CDR3 is 15 residues long. Germline V gene sequence: CDR1 SGHDT, CDR2 YYEEEE. The V gene lost 0 bases and the J gene lost 9 bases, with 13 bases spanning the gap. The specimen sequenced was PBMCs. The receptor was isolated from a woman aged 40 to 50 with lung cancer. The chain combines TRBV5-6 with TRBJ1-6; D is unresolved. The CDR3 DNA is TGTGCCAGCAGCTTGGGGTCTGGCCTGGGTTCACCCCTCCACTTT. This encodes CASSLGSGLGSPLHF.